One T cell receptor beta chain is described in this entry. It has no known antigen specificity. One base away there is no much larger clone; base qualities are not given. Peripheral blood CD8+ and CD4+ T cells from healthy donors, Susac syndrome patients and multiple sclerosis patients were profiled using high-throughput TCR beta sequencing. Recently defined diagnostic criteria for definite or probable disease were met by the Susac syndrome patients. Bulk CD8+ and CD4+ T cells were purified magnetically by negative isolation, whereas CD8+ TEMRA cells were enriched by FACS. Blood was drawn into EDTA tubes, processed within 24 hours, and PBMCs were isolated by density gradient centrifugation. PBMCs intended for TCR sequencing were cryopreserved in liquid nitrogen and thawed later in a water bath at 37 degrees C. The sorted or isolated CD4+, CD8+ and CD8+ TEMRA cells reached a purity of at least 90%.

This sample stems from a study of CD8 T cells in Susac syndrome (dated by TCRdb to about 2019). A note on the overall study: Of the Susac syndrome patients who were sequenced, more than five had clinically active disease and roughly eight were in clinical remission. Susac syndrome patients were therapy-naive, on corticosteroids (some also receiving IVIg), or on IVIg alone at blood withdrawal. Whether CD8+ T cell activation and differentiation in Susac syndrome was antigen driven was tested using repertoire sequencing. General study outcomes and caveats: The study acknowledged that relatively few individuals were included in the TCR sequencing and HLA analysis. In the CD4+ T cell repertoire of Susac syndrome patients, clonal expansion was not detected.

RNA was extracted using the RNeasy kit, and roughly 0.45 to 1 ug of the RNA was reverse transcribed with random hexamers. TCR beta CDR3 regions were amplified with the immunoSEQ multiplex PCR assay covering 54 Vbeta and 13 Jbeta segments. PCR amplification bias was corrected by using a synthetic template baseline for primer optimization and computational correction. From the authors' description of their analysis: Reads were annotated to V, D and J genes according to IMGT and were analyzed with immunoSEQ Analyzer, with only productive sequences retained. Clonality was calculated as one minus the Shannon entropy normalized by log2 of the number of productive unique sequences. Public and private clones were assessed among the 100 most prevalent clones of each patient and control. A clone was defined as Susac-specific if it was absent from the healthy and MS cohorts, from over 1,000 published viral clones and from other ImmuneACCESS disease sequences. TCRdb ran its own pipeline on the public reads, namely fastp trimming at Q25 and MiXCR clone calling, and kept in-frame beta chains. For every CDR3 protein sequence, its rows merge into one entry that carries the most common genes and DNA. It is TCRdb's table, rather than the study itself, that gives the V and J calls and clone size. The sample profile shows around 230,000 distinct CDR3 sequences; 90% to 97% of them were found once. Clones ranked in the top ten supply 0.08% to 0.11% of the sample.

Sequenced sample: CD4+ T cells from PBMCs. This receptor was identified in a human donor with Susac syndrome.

The DNA is as follows: TGTGCCAGCAGCCCGAGGGCAGGAAACTATGGCTACACCTTC. This sequence encodes CASSPRAGNYGYTF. This sequence uses TRBV11-2 and TRBJ1-2, with no reliable assignment of the D segment. CDR1 SGHAT and CDR2 FQNNGV are derived from the germline V gene. The junction shows trimming of 5 bases on V and 2 bases on J, plus 12 bases between the germline ends. From the cysteine up to the phenylalanine, the CDR3 has a length of 14 residues. Solely the CDR3 DNA is kept, with 42 bases framed from the first base.